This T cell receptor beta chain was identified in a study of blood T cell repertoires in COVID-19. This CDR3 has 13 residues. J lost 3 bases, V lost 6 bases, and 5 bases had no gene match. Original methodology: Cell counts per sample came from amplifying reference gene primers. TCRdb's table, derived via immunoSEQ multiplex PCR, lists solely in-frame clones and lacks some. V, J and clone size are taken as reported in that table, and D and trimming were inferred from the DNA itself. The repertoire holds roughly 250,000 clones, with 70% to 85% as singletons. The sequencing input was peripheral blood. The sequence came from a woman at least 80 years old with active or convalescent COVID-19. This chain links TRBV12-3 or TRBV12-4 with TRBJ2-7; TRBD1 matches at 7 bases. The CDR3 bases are TGTGCCAGCAGCCGCGGACAGGTCTACGAGCAGTACTTC. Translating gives CASSRGQVYEQYF.